This T cell receptor beta chain was sequenced in a study of blood T cells in healthy people across ages. As concerns this clonotype: What it binds is unknown.

Caucasian individuals from Russia who were healthy and aged about 6 to 100 acted as donors. Roughly 10 milliliters of peripheral blood were drawn from each donor. Trimming took off 1 base at V and 10 bases at J, with 17 bases between the two ends. The CDR3 runs 15 residues. The germline V gene encodes CDR1 LGHNA and CDR2 YSLEER. Primed by a sample-barcoded 5' primer and a J-beta primer mix, a second PCR proceeded for roughly 7 to 12 cycles. TCRdb reprocessed the 5' RACE reads via MiXCR and lists one record per CDR3 protein. The data show about 830,000 distinct CDR3 sequences, 60% to 80% seen once. The study, taken as a whole, reports: Per million T cells, the diversity of TCR beta decreased roughly linearly as age advanced. Diversity was higher, and naive CD4+ cells more numerous, in long-lived donors than in aged donors.

The receptor comes from a man younger than 40 in good health. The chain is built from TRBV4-3 and TRBJ2-1; D not resolved. The specimen sequenced was blood. The CDR3: CASSQGYGSSYEQFF. CDR3 coding DNA: TGCGCCAGCAGCCAAGGATACGGAAGCTCCTACGAGCAGTTCTTC.